This TCR beta chain was captured by sequencing in a study of CD8+CD57+ T cells in acquired aplastic anemia. Looking at the study overall: Mean yield of DNA from sorted CD4+ and CD8+ cells was around 3 ug.

The patients chosen for sequencing had shown expansion of CD8+CD57+ cells (detected by flow cytometry). This clonotype was detected only once. CDR1 is KGHDR and CDR2 is SFDVKD in the germline V gene. J gave up 2 bases and V 3 bases, and 1 base lay outside the gene matches. The CDR3 runs 16 residues. TCR beta VDJ and CDR3 profiles were obtained from a genomic DNA template. TCRdb reprocessed the reads via MiXCR and lists one record per CDR3 protein. This sample carries approximately 300,000 distinct CDR3 sequences, about three fifths of them seen once, and the ten largest clones take 1% to 1.5%. The TCR originated in a human donor with aplastic anemia. The gene calls are TRBV24-1 and TRBJ2-1; 12 bases fit TRBD2. Sequenced sample: sorted CD4+, CD8+, or CD8+CD57+ T cells (not recorded which) from PBMCs. CDR3 DNA sequence: TGTGCCACCAGTGATCCTAGCGGGAGGGCCTACAATGAGCAGTTCTTC. Its translation is CATSDPSGRAYNEQFF.